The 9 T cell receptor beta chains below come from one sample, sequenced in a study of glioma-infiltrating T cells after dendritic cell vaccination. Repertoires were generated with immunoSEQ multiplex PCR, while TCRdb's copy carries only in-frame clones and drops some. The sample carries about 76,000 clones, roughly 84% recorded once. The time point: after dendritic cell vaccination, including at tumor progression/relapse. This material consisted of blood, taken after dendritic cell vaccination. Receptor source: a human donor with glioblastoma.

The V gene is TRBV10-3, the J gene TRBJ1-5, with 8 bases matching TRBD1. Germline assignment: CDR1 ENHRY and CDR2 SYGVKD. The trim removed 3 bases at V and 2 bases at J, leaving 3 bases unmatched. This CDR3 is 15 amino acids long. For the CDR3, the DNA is TGTGCCATCAGTGAAGGACAGGGTGGCAATCAGCCCCAGCATTTT. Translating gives CAISEGQGGNQPQHF.

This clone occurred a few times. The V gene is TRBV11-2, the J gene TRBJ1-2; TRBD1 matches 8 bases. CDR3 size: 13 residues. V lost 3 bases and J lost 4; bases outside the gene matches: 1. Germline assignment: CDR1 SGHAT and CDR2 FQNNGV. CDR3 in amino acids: CASSFDRGYGYTF. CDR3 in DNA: TGTGCCAGCAGCTTCGACAGGGGCTATGGCTACACCTTC.

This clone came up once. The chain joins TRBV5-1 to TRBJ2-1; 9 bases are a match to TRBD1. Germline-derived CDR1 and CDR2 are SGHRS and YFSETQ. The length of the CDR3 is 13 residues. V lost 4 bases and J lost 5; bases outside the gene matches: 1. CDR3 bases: TGCGCCAGCAGCAGGACAGGGGACAATGAGCAGTTCTTC. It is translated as CASSRTGDNEQFF.

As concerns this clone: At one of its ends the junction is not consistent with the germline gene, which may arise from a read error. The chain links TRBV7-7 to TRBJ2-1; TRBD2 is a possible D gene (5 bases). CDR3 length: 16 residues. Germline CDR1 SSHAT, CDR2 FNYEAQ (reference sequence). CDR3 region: CASSSGSANSYNEQFF. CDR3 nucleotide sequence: TGTGCTAGCAGCTCGGGTAGCGCTAACTCCTACAATGAGCAGTTCTTC.

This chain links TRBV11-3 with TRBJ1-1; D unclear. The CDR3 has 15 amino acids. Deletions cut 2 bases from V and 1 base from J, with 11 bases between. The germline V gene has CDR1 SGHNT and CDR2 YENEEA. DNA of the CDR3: TGTGCCAGCAGCTTAAGGTGGTCGGGGAACACTGAAGCTTTCTTT. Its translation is CASSLRWSGNTEAFF.

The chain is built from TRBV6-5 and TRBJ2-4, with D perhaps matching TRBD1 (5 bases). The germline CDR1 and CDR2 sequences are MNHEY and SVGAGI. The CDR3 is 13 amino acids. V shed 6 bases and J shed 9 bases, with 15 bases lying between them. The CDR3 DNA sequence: TGTGCCAGCAGGGATTCAGGGTTTTCCATTCAGTACTTC. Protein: CASRDSGFSIQYF.

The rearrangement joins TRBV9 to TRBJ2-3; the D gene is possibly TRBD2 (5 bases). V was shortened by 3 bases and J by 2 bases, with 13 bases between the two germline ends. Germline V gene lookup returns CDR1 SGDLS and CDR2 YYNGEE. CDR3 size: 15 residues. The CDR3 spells CASSARRNPTDTQYF. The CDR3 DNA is TGTGCCAGCAGCGCGAGGAGGAACCCCACAGATACGCAGTATTTT.

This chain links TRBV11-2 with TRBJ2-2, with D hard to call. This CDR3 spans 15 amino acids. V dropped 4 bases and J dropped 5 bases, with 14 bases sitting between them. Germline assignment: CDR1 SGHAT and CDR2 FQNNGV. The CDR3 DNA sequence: TGTGCCAGCAGCTCTGCCTACGGTGCGACCGGGGAGCTGTTTTTT. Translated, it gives CASSSAYGATGELFF.

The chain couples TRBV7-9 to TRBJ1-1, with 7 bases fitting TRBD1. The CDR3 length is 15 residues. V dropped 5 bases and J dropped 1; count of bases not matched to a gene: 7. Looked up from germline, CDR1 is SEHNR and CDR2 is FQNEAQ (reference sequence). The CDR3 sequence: CASSPQGGSNTEAFF. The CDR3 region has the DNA TGTGCCAGCAGCCCCCAGGGGGGTTCGAACACTGAAGCTTTCTTT. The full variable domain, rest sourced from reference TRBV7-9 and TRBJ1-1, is DTGVSQNPRHKITKRGQNVTFRCDPISEHNRLYWYRQTLGQGPEFLTYFQNEAQLEKSRLLSDRFSAERPKGSFSTLEIQRTEQGDSAMYLCASSPQGGSNTEAFFGQGTRLTVV.